Below are 7 T cell receptor beta chains sequenced from a single sample in a study of regulatory T cells in long-lasting Graves disease. Both iRepertoire HTBI primers and Arm-PCR of CDR3 regions were used to build the TCR beta libraries. TCRdb redid the calling of the multiplex PCR reads with MiXCR, one entry per CDR3 protein. Of approximately 270,000 distinct CDR3 sequences detected, 15% to 20% appear once; the ten largest clones hold 14%. Described time point: newly diagnosed GD, antithyroid drugs for less than 3 months. The TCR library was made from RNA that had been extracted from PBMCs in TRIzol. The same sample was also studied in work on T cells in Graves' hyperthyroidism and ophthalmopathy.

Material: peripheral blood mononuclear cells (PBMCs), obtained at new diagnosis, from a patient treated with antithyroid drugs. These receptor sequences come from a woman under 40 with Graves disease.

This clonotype was detected many times. This chain links TRBV6-5 with TRBJ2-5, with D possibly TRBD1 on 7 matching bases. Trimming took off 4 bases at V and 9 bases at J, with 9 bases between the two ends. This CDR3 spans 11 amino acids. Per the germline V gene, CDR1 is MNHEY and CDR2 is SVGAGI. The CDR3 DNA reads as TGTGCCAGCAGTTTCAGGGGGGCCCAGTACTTC. It codes for CASSFRGAQYF.

The chain is built from TRBV5-1 and TRBJ2-1, with D hard to call. Germline CDR1 SGHRS, CDR2 YFSETQ. The CDR3 runs to 12 residues. V was shortened by 4 bases and J by 13 bases, with 15 bases between the two germline ends. The DNA of the CDR3 is TGCGCCAGCAGCCGAGAAGGCTCCTACCAGTTCTTC. It translates to CASSREGSYQFF.

In its sample, this clonotype was seen many times. The rearrangement uses TRBV24-1 and TRBJ2-1, with 7 bases identical to TRBD1. This CDR3 is built from 15 residues. The V gene's germline CDR1 is KGHDR and CDR2 SFDVKD. The V and J ends lost 1 base and 9 bases, in that order; junction bases with no gene match: 8. The CDR3 sequence is CATSDLGVGGSEQFF. The CDR3 DNA reads as TGTGCCACCAGTGATTTAGGAGTAGGGGGCAGTGAGCAGTTCTTC.

In this sample, this clonotype turned up many times. This sequence joins TRBV6-9 and TRBJ2-7; D is undetermined. Germline CDR1 and CDR2: MNHGY and SVAAGI. The ends were cut back, 3 bases at V and 3 bases at J, with 18 bases in the middle. The CDR3 covers 16 residues. The CDR3 sequence: CASSYRPAEIGYEQYF. Written as DNA, the CDR3 is TGTGCCAGCAGTTACCGGCCCGCGGAAATTGGCTACGAGCAGTACTTC.

This clonotype was observed at least ten times. The chain couples TRBV10-3 to TRBJ2-7; either TRBD1 or TRBD2 may fit D (6 bases each). The germline V gene has CDR1 ENHRY and CDR2 SYGVKD. Trimming removed 7 bases from V and 4 bases from J, with 20 bases in between. CDR3 length equals 15 residues. The CDR3 reads CAITNGGGPSYEQYF. The CDR3 coding sequence is TGTGCCATCACAAACGGGGGCGGTCCATCGTACGAGCAGTACTTC.

As concerns this clonotype: A read error is the likely source, as a far larger clone sits one nucleotide away. This chain joins TRBV6-9 and TRBJ2-7, with 9 bases that match TRBD2. The germline V gene encodes CDR1 MNHGY and CDR2 SVAAGI. The CDR3 extends over 15 amino acids. This chain's CDR3 is CASSLGAGGAYERYF. The CDR3 DNA follows: TGTGCCAGCAGTTTAGGGGCGGGGGGGGCCTACGAGCGGTACTTC.

There are many counts of this clonotype. The V and J genes are TRBV7-2 and TRBJ1-1; 8 bases are a match to TRBD1. Germline trimming cut 2 bases from V and 2 bases from J; bases unmatched to any gene: 7. The CDR3 runs 16 residues. Germline V gene sequence: CDR1 SGHTA, CDR2 FQGNSA. Here the CDR3 reads CASSLLPGQGNTEAFF. The CDR3 coding sequence is TGTGCCAGCAGCTTACTACCAGGACAGGGTAACACTGAAGCTTTCTTT. Together with reference TRBV7-2 and TRBJ1-1, the CDR3 gives the full variable domain: GAGVSQSPSNKVTEKGKDVELRCDPISGHTALYWYRQSLGQGLEFLIYFQGNSAPDKSGLPSDRFSAERTGGSVSTLTIQRTQQEDSAVYLCASSLLPGQGNTEAFFGQGTRLTVV.